Included here is one TCR beta chain sequence, with context. In the original analysis: The authors estimated nucleated cell counts from reference gene primer amplification. Method: immunoSEQ multiplex PCR; TCRdb's copy keeps in-frame clones and lacks some. The D gene and trimming were derived from the DNA, and the V and J assignments and clone size from that table. The top ten clones hold less than 3.5% of a sample with 200,000 to 250,000 clones, roughly 90% of them seen once. The data belong to a study of blood T cell repertoires in COVID-19. Study information: Sites across the United States, Italy and Spain contributed samples from acute and convalescent COVID-19.

Sequencing was performed on peripheral blood. The sequence was collected from a woman aged 55-69 years with acute or convalescent COVID-19.

This CDR3 reads CASRPRQGTSPLHF. The CDR3, as DNA: TGTGCCAGCAGACCGAGACAGGGGACTTCACCCCTCCACTTT. V and J are TRBV6-6 and TRBJ1-6; 8 bases agree with TRBD1. This CDR3 is built from 14 residues. V lost 6 bases, J lost 9 bases, and 7 bases stayed unmatched. Germline V gene lookup returns CDR1 MNHNY and CDR2 SVGAGI (reference sequence).